The rows below give T cell receptor beta chains drawn from one sample of a study of beta chain features in type 1 diabetes. Some clones are missing from TCRdb's copy, which holds only in-frame ones; the method was immunoSEQ multiplex PCR. The sample shows 600,000 or so clones, around 12% of them seen only once. Sequencing used naive CD4+ T cells from blood. Source of these receptors: a young man with type 1 diabetes. Each CDR3 is given with its conserved first and last residue. The D gene is left open where the match is weak. Clone size is shown for a subset of rows, as once, few, many or a class of expanded clone.

TRBV27	TRBD2	TRBJ2-1	few	TGTGCCAGCAGTTCCTCCGGGACTAGCGGTTACAATGAGCAGTTCTTC	CASSSSGTSGYNEQFF
TRBV29-1	TRBD1	TRBJ1-1	.	TGCAGCGTGAAGGACAGGATTGAAGCTTTCTTT	CSVKDRIEAFF
TRBV7-2	TRBD1	TRBJ1-4	few	TGTGCCAGCAGCTATAACAGGGGGCCTCAGGAAAAACTGTTTTTT	CASSYNRGPQEKLFF
TRBV7-2	.	TRBJ2-5	few	TGTGCCAGCAGCTCCGGACGGACACAAGAGACCCAGTACTTC	CASSSGRTQETQYF
TRBV29-1	.	TRBJ1-5	.	TGCAGCGTTGAAGTATCGAACGATCAGCCCCAGCATTTT	CSVEVSNDQPQHF
TRBV30	.	TRBJ2-7	.	TGTGCCTGGAGTGGAGTATGGACCTACGAGCAGTACTTC	CAWSGVWTYEQYF
TRBV7-9	TRBD2	TRBJ2-3	once	TGTGCCAGCAGTCGAACTAGCGACCTCACAGATACGCAGTATTTT	CASSRTSDLTDTQYF
TRBV11-2	.	TRBJ1-2	few	TGTGCCAGCAGCTTAGATGTCCTCGGCTACACCTTC	CASSLDVLGYTF
TRBV7-2	.	TRBJ2-7	few	TGTGCCAGCAGCCTTTACTCCTACGAGCAGTACTTC	CASSLYSYEQYF
TRBV11-2	.	TRBJ2-1	few	TGTGCCAGCAGCCAGGATGGGGCGGTCCCCTACAATGAGCAGTTCTTC	CASSQDGAVPYNEQFF
TRBV7-9	TRBD1	TRBJ1-4	few	TGTGCCAGCAGTTACGACAGGGCCTATGAAAAACTGTTTTTT	CASSYDRAYEKLFF
TRBV30	.	TRBJ1-6	few	TGTGCCTGGGCTGTGGAGCCTTCTCCCCATAATTCACCCCTCCACTTT	CAWAVEPSPHNSPLHF
TRBV7-2	TRBD1	TRBJ2-7	.	TGTGCCAGCAGCTTAGTCCCGGGACAGGGGGCCTACGAGCAGTACTTC	CASSLVPGQGAYEQYF
TRBV11-2	.	TRBJ1-1	few	TGTGCCAGCAGCCACCGAGCTGGCAGGGGAAACACTGAAGCTTTCTTT	CASSHRAGRGNTEAFF
TRBV6-5	.	TRBJ1-5	few	TGTGCCAGCAGTGAATACAGTACGAATCAGCCCCAGCATTTT	CASSEYSTNQPQHF
TRBV5-1	.	TRBJ1-2	few	TGCGCCAGCAGCTTAGACAGCCTTGTGGACTATGGCTACACCTTC	CASSLDSLVDYGYTF
TRBV2	.	TRBJ1-2	few	TGTGCCAGCAGTGGTCAGAGTTATGGCTACACCTTC	CASSGQSYGYTF
TRBV11-1	TRBD1	TRBJ1-2	few	TGTGCCAGCACCACGACAGGGGGTTCGGGAGGCTACACCTTC	CASTTTGGSGGYTF
TRBV2	TRBD1	TRBJ1-5	.	TGTGCCACCACCGGGACAGAGAGCAATCAGCCCCAGCATTTT	CATTGTESNQPQHF
TRBV5-1	.	TRBJ1-2	few	TGCGCCAGCAGCTTGGATGCAGGAGGGGCTCTTGAGGGCTACACCTTC	CASSLDAGGALEGYTF
TRBV15	TRBD1	TRBJ1-2	few	TGTGCCACCAGCAGACCGCGGACAGGGAGGGCTAACTATGGCTACACCTTC	CATSRPRTGRANYGYTF
TRBV25-1	TRBD2	TRBJ2-1	.	TGTGCCAGCAGTGGGACTAGCGGGGTACGCTACAATGAGCAGTTCTTC	CASSGTSGVRYNEQFF
TRBV30	TRBD2	TRBJ2-3	.	TGTGCCTGGTCGGGGGGGAAGAACACAGATACGCAGTATTTT	CAWSGGKNTDTQYF
TRBV5-6	.	TRBJ1-3	.	TGTGCCAGCAGCTTGGATTGGGGGTCTGGAAACACCATATATTTT	CASSLDWGSGNTIYF
TRBV16	.	TRBJ2-7	few	TGTGCCAGCAGCCCCCTCGAGGGCTACGAGCAGTACTTC	CASSPLEGYEQYF
TRBV4-3	.	TRBJ1-4	few	TGCGCCAGCAGCCACAGTGGGGGGCCCTCGGCCGAAAAACTGTTTTTT	CASSHSGGPSAEKLFF
TRBV7-9	TRBD2	TRBJ2-3	few	TGTGCCAGCAGCTTACCCCAGCGGGGGGGCGGGACAGATACGCAGTATTTT	CASSLPQRGGGTDTQYF
TRBV30	.	TRBJ1-6	few	TGTGCCTGGGAAGGGGACCTAAAGGGACCCCTCCACTTT	CAWEGDLKGPLHF
TRBV27	.	TRBJ1-4	.	TGTGCCAGCAGTTTACTAGGGACGGGGGTACGGAAACTGTTTTTT	CASSLLGTGVRKLFF
TRBV19	TRBD2	TRBJ2-3	.	TGTGCCAGTACCGACAACCCGCGGGGGACAGATACGCAGTATTTT	CASTDNPRGTDTQYF
TRBV14	.	TRBJ2-3	.	TGTGCCAGCAGCCAAACATTGAGGGGACCCCCCACAGATACGCAGTATTTT	CASSQTLRGPPTDTQYF
TRBV7-2	TRBD1	TRBJ2-3	.	TGTGCCAGCAGCCCCTCGGGACAGGGCACAGATACGCAGTATTTT	CASSPSGQGTDTQYF
TRBV20-1	.	TRBJ1-1	.	TGCAGTGTCCCCGGGCTTAGTGAAGCTTTCTTT	CSVPGLSEAFF
TRBV10-2	.	TRBJ2-3	.	TGCGCCAGCAGTGAGCCCTCTAGCTACACAGATACGCAGTATTTT	CASSEPSSYTDTQYF
TRBV5-6	TRBD2	TRBJ2-1	once	TGTGCCAGCGGACGGGGGGACAATGAGCAGTTCTTC	CASGRGDNEQFF
TRBV27	TRBD2	TRBJ2-1	few	TGTGCCAGCAGTTTAAGACTAGCGGAGATGAATGAGCAGTTCTTC	CASSLRLAEMNEQFF
TRBV29-1	.	TRBJ1-1	few	TGCAGCGTTGTTGTTCTGAGCAAAGCTTTCTTT	CSVVVLSKAFF
TRBV18	TRBD2	TRBJ2-7	.	TGTGCCAGCTCACCACCAGCGGGGGTCGAGCAGTACTTC	CASSPPAGVEQYF
TRBV2	.	TRBJ2-7	.	TGTGCCAGCAGTCCACTTACAGGGAGCTCCTACGAGCAGTACTTC	CASSPLTGSSYEQYF
TRBV16	TRBD1	TRBJ1-5	few	TGTGCCAGCAGCCAATCTGGACAGGGCAATCAGCCCCAGCATTTT	CASSQSGQGNQPQHF
TRBV11-1	.	TRBJ2-3	.	TGTGCCAGCAGCCTGCGGACTGTCACAGATACGCAGTATTTT	CASSLRTVTDTQYF
TRBV27	.	TRBJ2-7	few	TGTGCCAGCAGTGCAACAGGATACGAGCAGTACTTC	CASSATGYEQYF
TRBV29-1	.	TRBJ1-1	few	TGCAGCGTTGGTGTGGCTGAACAAGCTTTCTTT	CSVGVAEQAFF
TRBV5-4	.	TRBJ2-5	.	TGTGCCAGCAGCTCCCAATGGACTAGAAAGGGGGAGGAGACCCAGTACTTC	CASSSQWTRKGEETQYF
TRBV6-5	TRBD1	TRBJ1-6	.	TGTGCCAGCAGCTCGGGACAGAAGAGTTCACCCCTCCACTTT	CASSSGQKSSPLHF